Reported below is one T cell receptor (beta chain). Its specificity is not known. This entry comes from a study of T-cell memory formation after mild COVID-19. Study-level points and caveats: CM and EM subsets held most contracting CD4+ clones; EMRA held CD8+ ones. Day 15 to 85 contractors were CD4/CD8 balanced; later expanders leaned CD4+.

MiXCR, run by TCRdb on the 5' RACE reads, gives a single entry per CDR3 protein. Found here are a few hundred thousand distinct CDR3 sequences, approximately 15% of them singletons; the top ten hold around a fifth. V was clipped by 4 bases and J by 11 bases, with 15 bases between them. The CDR3 length is 13 residues. Germline values: CDR1 MNHEY, CDR2 SVGAGI. The sequence derives from a man aged 18 to 35 who had mild COVID-19 (a few samples of this study predate the infection). Cell type and time point are not known. Material for sequencing was PBMCs or a T cell subset sorted from them (not recorded which). The genes are TRBV6-5 and TRBJ2-1; weak D call: TRBD2 (6 bases). CDR3 sequence: CASSSGGTTKQFF. CDR3 DNA sequence: TGTGCCAGCAGTTCAGGCGGGACCACAAAGCAGTTCTTC.